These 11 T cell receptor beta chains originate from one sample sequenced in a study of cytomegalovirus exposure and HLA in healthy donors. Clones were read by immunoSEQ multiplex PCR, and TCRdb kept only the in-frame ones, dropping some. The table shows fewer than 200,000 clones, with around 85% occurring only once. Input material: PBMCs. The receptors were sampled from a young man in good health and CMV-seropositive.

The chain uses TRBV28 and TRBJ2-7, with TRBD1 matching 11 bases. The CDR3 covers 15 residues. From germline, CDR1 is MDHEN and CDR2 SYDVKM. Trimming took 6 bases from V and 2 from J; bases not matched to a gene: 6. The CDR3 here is CASSPGTGGTYEQYF. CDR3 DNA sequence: TGTGCCAGCAGCCCGGGGACAGGGGGGACCTACGAGCAGTACTTC.

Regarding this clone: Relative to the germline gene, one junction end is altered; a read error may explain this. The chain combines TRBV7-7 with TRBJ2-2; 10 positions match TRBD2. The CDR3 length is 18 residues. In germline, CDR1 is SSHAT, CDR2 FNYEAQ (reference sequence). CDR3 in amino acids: CASSLYPAGGPSTGELFF. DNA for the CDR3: TGTGCTAGCAGCTTATACCCAGCGGGGGGGCCAAGCACCGGGGAGCTGTTTTTT.

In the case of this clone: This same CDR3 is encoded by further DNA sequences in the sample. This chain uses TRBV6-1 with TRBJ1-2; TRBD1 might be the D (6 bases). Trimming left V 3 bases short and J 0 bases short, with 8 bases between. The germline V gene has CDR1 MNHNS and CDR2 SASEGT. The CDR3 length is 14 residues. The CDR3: CASSETGSNYGYTF. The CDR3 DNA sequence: TGTGCCAGCAGTGAGACAGGATCTAACTATGGCTACACCTTC.

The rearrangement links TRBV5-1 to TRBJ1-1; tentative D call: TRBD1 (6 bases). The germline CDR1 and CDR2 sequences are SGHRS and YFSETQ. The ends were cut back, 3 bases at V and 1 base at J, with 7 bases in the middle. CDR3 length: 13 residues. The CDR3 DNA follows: TGCGCCAGCAGCTACAGGGAGAACACTGAAGCTTTCTTT. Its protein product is CASSYRENTEAFF.

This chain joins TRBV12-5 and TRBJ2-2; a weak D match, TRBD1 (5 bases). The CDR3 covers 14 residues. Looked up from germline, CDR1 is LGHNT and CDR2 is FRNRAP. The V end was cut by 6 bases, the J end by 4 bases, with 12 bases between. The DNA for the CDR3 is TGTGCTAGTGGCAGTGACAGATTCACCGGGGAGCTGTTTTTT. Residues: CASGSDRFTGELFF.

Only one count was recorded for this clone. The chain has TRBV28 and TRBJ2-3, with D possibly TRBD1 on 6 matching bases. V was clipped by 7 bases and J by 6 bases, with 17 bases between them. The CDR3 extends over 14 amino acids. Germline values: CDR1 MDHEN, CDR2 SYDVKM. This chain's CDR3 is CASISDRQGDTQYF. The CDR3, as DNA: TGTGCCAGCATCTCGGACCGTCAGGGGGATACGCAGTATTTT.

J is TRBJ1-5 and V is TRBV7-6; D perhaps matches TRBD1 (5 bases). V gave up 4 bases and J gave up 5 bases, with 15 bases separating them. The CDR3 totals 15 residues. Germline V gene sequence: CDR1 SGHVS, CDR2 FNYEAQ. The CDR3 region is CASSWGSGQDQPQHF. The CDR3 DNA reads TGTGCCAGCAGCTGGGGTTCAGGGCAGGATCAGCCCCAGCATTTT.

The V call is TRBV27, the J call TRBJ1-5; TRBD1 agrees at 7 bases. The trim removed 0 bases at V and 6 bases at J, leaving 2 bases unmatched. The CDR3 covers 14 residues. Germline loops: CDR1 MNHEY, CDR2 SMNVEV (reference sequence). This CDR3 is CASSLSRDSQPQHF. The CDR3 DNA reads TGTGCCAGCAGTTTATCCCGGGACAGTCAGCCCCAGCATTTT.

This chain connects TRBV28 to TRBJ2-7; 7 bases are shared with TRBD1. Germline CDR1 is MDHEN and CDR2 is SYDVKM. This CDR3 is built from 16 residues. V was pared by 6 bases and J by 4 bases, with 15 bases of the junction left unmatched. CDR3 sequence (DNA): TGTGCCAGCAGCCAACTCCGGGGACAGAAGGCATACGAGCAGTACTTC. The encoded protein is CASSQLRGQKAYEQYF.

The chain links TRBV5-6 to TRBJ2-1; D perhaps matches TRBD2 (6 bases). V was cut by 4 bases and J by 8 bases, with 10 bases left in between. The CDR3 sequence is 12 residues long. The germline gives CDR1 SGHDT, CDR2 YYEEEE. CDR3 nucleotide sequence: TGTGCCAGCAGCACCTCTAGCGATGAGCAGTTCTTC. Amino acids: CASSTSSDEQFF.

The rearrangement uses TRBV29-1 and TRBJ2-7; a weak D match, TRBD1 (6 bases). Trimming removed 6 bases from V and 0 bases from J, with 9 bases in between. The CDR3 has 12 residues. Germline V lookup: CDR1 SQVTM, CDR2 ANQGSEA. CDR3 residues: CSVRQDSYEQYF. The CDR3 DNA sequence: TGCAGCGTCCGACAGGACTCCTACGAGCAGTACTTC.